The 4 T cell receptor beta chains in this list originate from one sample, sequenced in a study of T cell responses to AZD1222 COVID-19 vaccine. Sequencing was performed with immunoSEQ multiplex PCR; in TCRdb, only in-frame clones are kept and a portion is missing. In the table there are 100,000 to 150,000 clones, 88% of which are singletons. The source was peripheral blood, collected on day 0 of AZD1222 vaccination. These receptors all come from an adult in good health.

The genes are TRBV28 and TRBJ1-1; D gene unclear. The CDR3 contains 15 residues. Germline values: CDR1 MDHEN, CDR2 SYDVKM. Trimming shortened V by 6 bases and J by 0 bases, and 14 bases separated the two germline ends. For the CDR3, the DNA is TGTGCCAGCAGACCTTACACGTTCATGAACACTGAAGCTTTCTTT. Protein: CASRPYTFMNTEAFF.

This chain links TRBV28 with TRBJ2-7; 12 bases align to TRBD2. The CDR3 runs to 14 residues. With 5 bases clipped from V and 6 bases from J, the junction kept 5 bases outside the gene matches. Germline values: CDR1 MDHEN, CDR2 SYDVKM. CDR3 nucleotide sequence: TGTGCCAGCAGTCTAGCTAGCGGGAGGGGCGAGCAGTACTTC. Encoded protein: CASSLASGRGEQYF.

This chain uses TRBV29-1 with TRBJ2-3; 11 nucleotides align to TRBD1. The ends lost 2 bases at V and 5 bases at J; junction bases unmatched: 9. This CDR3 is 16 amino acids long. Germline CDR1 is SQVTM and CDR2 is ANQGSEA. The chain's CDR3 is CSVELFGQGAEDTQYF. As DNA, the CDR3 is TGCAGCGTTGAACTGTTTGGACAGGGGGCGGAAGATACGCAGTATTTT.

V gene TRBV7-9 combines with J gene TRBJ1-6; maybe TRBD1 (6 bases). Germline V gene sequence: CDR1 SEHNR, CDR2 FQNEAQ (reference sequence). The CDR3 contains 14 residues. The germline V and J ends were trimmed by 5 bases and 7 bases, with 12 bases remaining between them. The CDR3 reads CASSPQGHNSPLHF. The CDR3 region has the DNA TGTGCCAGCAGCCCACAGGGTCACAATTCACCCCTCCACTTT.